These T cell receptor beta chains were read from a single sample in a study of technical replicates of blood from several donors. Assay used: immunoSEQ multiplex PCR; TCRdb lists only in-frame clones, some missing. Seen here are under 85,000 clones, roughly 92% observed once, and the top ten hold approximately 0.4%. Sequencing input: T cells isolated from PBMCs. These receptors were obtained from a human donor in good health. The conserved cysteine and the conserved F or W are not part of the CDR3 here.

TRBJ1-2	TRBV7-3	11	ASSLTESGGYT
TRBJ1-4	TRBV2	12	ASSEETESEKLF
TRBJ1-1	TRBV5-1	9	ASSFGGEAF
TRBJ2-1	TRBV29-1	10	SVKTGHNEQF
TRBJ1-2	TRBV28	11	ATSQGYGDGYT
TRBJ2-3	TRBV7-6	14	ASSTRTGATTDTQY
TRBJ2-1	TRBV27	12	ASSPGTFYNEQF
TRBJ2-7	TRBV7-2	12	ASSQGGLGNEQY
TRBJ2-7	TRBV9	14	ASSVGFGTKSYEQY
TRBJ2-3	TRBV27	12	ASSLVGRTDTQY
TRBJ1-2	TRBV30	10	AGNFGGYGYT
TRBJ1-2	TRBV10-3	10	AISGTTLHYT
TRBJ1-1	TRBV6-1	12	ASSVAGFVTEAF
TRBJ2-5	TRBV28	14	ASSVPGLAGDETQY
TRBJ2-1	TRBV5-1	13	ASSLGLAGLNEQF
TRBJ2-1	TRBV4-2	13	ASSPQGAQADEQF
TRBJ2-7	TRBV5-1	13	ASSVMSTLAYEQY
TRBJ2-3	TRBV5-1	14	ASSLGSGRARDTQY
TRBJ1-4	TRBV7-9	12	ASSLAAGVEKLF
TRBJ2-1	TRBV5-4	14	ASSHPTSGIYNEQF
TRBJ1-2	TRBV4-1	13	ASSPLWGVDYGYT
TRBJ2-5	TRBV5-4	13	ASCRREGYQETQY
TRBJ2-3	TRBV11-2	13	ASSLDPTGTDTQY
TRBJ2-1	TRBV7-6	13	ASSLVSGLRSEQF
TRBJ2-7	TRBV6-5	12	ASSYLKGDYEQY
TRBJ2-2	TRBV13	10	ASLSETGELF
TRBJ2-7	TRBV4-2	13	ASSQFSGRGYEQY
TRBJ2-1	TRBV29-1	12	SVPGGRALHEQF
TRBJ2-3	TRBV9	12	ASSHTSSADTQY
TRBJ1-1	TRBV23-1	14	ASTPHSGSTGTEAF
TRBJ2-1	TRBV6-1	14	ASSEFGLAALNEQF
TRBJ1-3	TRBV7-2	14	ASSLWAQGAGNTIY
TRBJ1-1	TRBV27	12	ASSEDREVPEAF
TRBJ2-7	TRBV20-1	9	SASGANEQY
TRBJ1-4	TRBV28	12	ASRSGTGGEKLF
TRBJ2-7	TRBV6-5	12	ASSPRTALYEQY
TRBJ2-7	TRBV18	15	ASSRGASGIGADEQY
TRBJ2-3	TRBV6-6	14	ASSQPGQGFTDTQY